Listed below are T cell receptor beta chains from one sample, sequenced in a study of blood T cell repertoires in COVID-19. TCRdb's copy holds only in-frame clones and misses some; the assay was immunoSEQ multiplex PCR. The table shows around 150,000 clones, with around 88% occurring only once. Sequencing was performed on peripheral blood. These receptors were obtained from a human donor in a cohort sampled during active COVID-19. The CDR3 runs from the conserved cysteine through the conserved F or W. D genes are given only for firm matches. Clone sizes are given selectively: once, few, many, or a class where the clone is expanded.

.	TRBV5-5	TRBJ1-1	TRBD1	CASSLTGQLTEAFF	TGTGCCAGCAGCTTGACGGGACAGCTCACTGAAGCTTTCTTT
.	TRBV28	TRBJ1-5	.	CASSWGQTEGQPQHF	TGTGCCAGCAGTTGGGGACAAACCGAGGGGCAGCCCCAGCATTTT
.	TRBV5-6	TRBJ2-7	.	CASSLTRPYEQYF	TGTGCCAGCAGCTTAACCAGGCCTTACGAGCAGTACTTC
.	TRBV5-5	TRBJ2-7	.	CASSGTWNTKYEQYF	TGTGCCAGCAGCGGGACTTGGAATACGAAATACGAGCAGTACTTC
.	TRBV10-3	TRBJ2-7	.	CAISQQGSYEQYF	TGTGCCATCAGTCAACAGGGCTCCTACGAGCAGTACTTC
.	TRBV14	TRBJ2-1	.	CASSQGSGWNEQFF	TGTGCCAGCAGCCAAGGATCAGGGTGGAATGAGCAGTTCTTC
.	TRBV28	TRBJ1-3	TRBD1	CASSYEDRRNTIYF	TGTGCCAGCAGTTATGAGGACAGGCGAAACACCATATATTTT
many	TRBV5-1	TRBJ2-7	TRBD2	CASTAGVRYEQYF	TGCGCCAGCACAGCGGGAGTTAGGTACGAGCAGTACTTC
.	TRBV5-5	TRBJ2-7	TRBD2	CASSWERGSYEQYF	TGTGCCAGCAGCTGGGAGCGGGGCTCCTACGAGCAGTACTTC
.	TRBV3-1/TRBV3-2	TRBJ2-7	.	CASSHLGLFYEQYF	TGTGCCAGCAGCCATCTGGGACTTTTCTACGAGCAGTACTTC
.	TRBV29-1	TRBJ2-5	.	CSVEQGTQYF	TGCAGCGTTGAACAGGGGACCCAGTACTTC
.	TRBV6-2/TRBV6-3	TRBJ1-5	TRBD1	CASSFGDSTQHF	TGTGCCAGCAGTTTCGGGGACAGCACCCAGCATTTT
.	TRBV3-1/TRBV3-2	TRBJ2-7	.	CASSQLGVTYEQYF	TGTGCCAGCAGCCAGTTGGGAGTGACCTACGAGCAGTACTTC
.	TRBV19	TRBJ1-2	.	CASTPGQDYGYTF	TGTGCCAGTACCCCGGGACAAGATTATGGCTACACCTTC
.	TRBV28	TRBJ2-7	.	CASRGPTIYEQYF	TGTGCCAGCAGAGGTCCGACAATCTACGAGCAGTACTTC
.	TRBV29-1	TRBJ2-1	TRBD2	CSVKPGLVQFF	TGCAGCGTTAAACCGGGACTAGTTCAGTTCTTC
.	TRBV10-2	TRBJ2-5	TRBD2	CASSSGGAEETQYF	TGCGCCAGCTCTAGCGGGGGGGCAGAAGAGACCCAGTACTTC
.	TRBV6-8	TRBJ1-3	TRBD1	CASSYGTGSGNTIYF	TGTGCCAGCAGTTACGGGACAGGGTCTGGAAACACCATATATTTT
few	TRBV20-1	TRBJ1-1	.	CSASWGGDTEAFF	TGCAGTGCTAGTTGGGGGGGCGACACTGAAGCTTTCTTT
.	TRBV6-2/TRBV6-3	TRBJ1-2	.	CASNPTGLDGYTF	TGTGCCAGCAACCCGACCGGACTGGATGGCTACACCTTC
.	TRBV5-6	TRBJ2-7	.	CASSLTGIGFEQYF	TGTGCCAGCAGCTTGACCGGTATCGGGTTCGAGCAGTACTTC
.	TRBV5-4	TRBJ2-7	.	CASSPSSSYEQYF	TGTGCCAGCAGCCCCTCCAGTTCCTACGAGCAGTACTTC
.	TRBV9	TRBJ2-1	TRBD1	CASSAGTGLHEQFF	TGTGCCAGCAGCGCCGGGACAGGGTTACATGAGCAGTTCTTC
.	TRBV9	TRBJ1-1	TRBD1	CASSALGQVNTEAFF	TGTGCCAGCAGCGCCCTGGGACAGGTGAACACTGAAGCTTTCTTT
.	TRBV28	TRBJ2-7	TRBD2	CASSLGGRGLAGGWYEQYF	TGTGCCAGCAGTTTAGGGGGGCGCGGACTAGCGGGAGGGTGGTACGAGCAGTACTTC
.	TRBV23-1	TRBJ1-3	TRBD1	CASSLWTGGVSGNTIYF	TGCGCCAGCAGTCTTTGGACAGGGGGCGTGAGTGGAAACACCATATATTTT
once	TRBV18	TRBJ1-3	.	CASSPESSGNTIYF	TGTGCCAGCTCACCAGAGAGCTCTGGAAACACCATATATTTT
once	TRBV21-1	TRBJ1-2	.	CASSPRTGNYGYTF	TGTGCCAGCAGCCCTCGGACAGGGAACTATGGCTACACCTTC
.	TRBV28	TRBJ2-1	.	CASSWRTAGNEQFF	TGTGCCAGCAGTTGGAGGACAGCAGGCAATGAGCAGTTCTTC
.	TRBV7-2	TRBJ1-2	.	CASSLAGGNYGYTF	TGTGCCAGCAGCTTAGCCGGGGGGAACTATGGCTACACCTTC
.	TRBV28	TRBJ2-7	TRBD2	CASTLTSGSYEQYF	TGTGCCAGCACCCTGACTAGCGGGTCCTACGAGCAGTACTTC